The T cell receptor beta chain described here comes from a study of T-cell memory formation after mild COVID-19. This clonotype turned up a few times. As yet, its antigen is unknown. The CDR3 is 13 residues long. CDR1 is SQVTM and CDR2 is ANQGSEA in the germline V gene. Trimming shortened V by 6 bases and J by 0 bases, and 11 bases separated the two germline ends. General study results and limits: Researchers found some responding clones in pre-infection memory, a sign that cross-reactive memory joined. What remained unconfirmed was the SARS-CoV-2 specificity of second-wave clones peaking on day 37.

TCRdb ran MiXCR on the 5' RACE reads and lists one entry per CDR3 protein. This sample has about 350,000 distinct CDR3 sequences, with around a fifth found just once. This receptor was identified in a man aged 18 to 30 who had mild COVID-19 (a few samples of this study predate the infection). Cell type and time point are not known. The sequencing input was PBMCs or a T cell subset sorted from them (not recorded which). V and J are TRBV29-1 and TRBJ1-2, with a weak D call TRBD1 (5 bases). The CDR3 sequence: CSVATETNYGYTF. The DNA for the CDR3 is TGCAGCGTCGCGACAGAGACTAACTATGGCTACACCTTC.